Shown below are 14 T cell receptor beta chains from a single sample sequenced in a study of OX40 agonist ivuxolimab in advanced cancers. Only in-frame clones appear in the TCRdb table, and some are missing; sequencing was by immunoSEQ multiplex PCR. The sample shows under 45,000 clones, 80% to 90% of them seen only once. Specimen: CD4+ or CD8+ T cells sorted from blood, collected in a trial of the OX40 agonist ivuxolimab. These receptor sequences come from an adult with an advanced solid tumor such as melanoma, head and neck, liver or kidney cancer.

This clone was observed a single time. The J gene is TRBJ2-1, the V gene TRBV30, with a tentative D call TRBD2 (5 bases). V was pared by 3 bases and J by 7 bases, with 13 bases between. The CDR3 consists of 13 residues. Per germline, CDR1 GTSNPN and CDR2 SVGIG (reference sequence). CDR3 nucleotides: TGTGCCTGGAGAGGGAGTTCGTGGAATGAGCAGTTCTTC. As protein: CAWRGSSWNEQFF.

The chain links TRBV6-1 to TRBJ2-7, with 8 bases that match TRBD2. J was trimmed by 2 bases and V by 5 bases; bases with no gene match: 8. The CDR3 totals 15 residues. Germline assignment: CDR1 MNHNS and CDR2 SASEGT. This CDR3 reads CASSISGATAYEQYF. The CDR3 nucleotides are TGTGCCAGCAGTATTAGCGGGGCGACGGCCTACGAGCAGTACTTC.

The sample holds one count of this clone. The rearrangement joins TRBV11-2 to TRBJ1-5; unclear D gene. Germline CDR1 is SGHAT and CDR2 is FQNNGV. V lost 2 bases to trimming and J lost 7 bases, with 9 bases between them. The CDR3 covers 13 residues. The CDR3 DNA reads TGTGCCAGCAGCTTATCTTTACTGCAGCCCCAGCATTTT. It encodes CASSLSLLQPQHF.

A note on this clone: This same CDR3 is encoded by further DNA sequences in the sample. This CDR3 reads CASSRGTSGTYEQYF. The CDR3 region has the DNA TGTGCCAGCAGCCGTGGGACTAGCGGGACCTACGAGCAGTACTTC. The chain uses TRBV14 and TRBJ2-7; 13 bases are a match to TRBD2. V was clipped by 4 bases and J by 2 bases; unmatched bases: 2. Germline CDR1 reads SGHDN; CDR2 reads FVKESK. The CDR3 extends over 15 amino acids.

This chain uses TRBV6-5 with TRBJ1-1, with D possibly being TRBD1 (6 bases). The CDR3 sequence is 15 residues long. With 4 bases removed from V and 5 bases from J, the gap between germline ends came to 17 bases. In germline, CDR1 is MNHEY, CDR2 SVGAGI. The DNA of the CDR3 is TGTGCCAGCAGTTCCCGGCCCCGAGGGGGGACTGAAGCTTTCTTT. Its protein product is CASSSRPRGGTEAFF.

Concerning this clone: Other DNA sequences within the sample encode an identical CDR3. The chain uses TRBV4-3 and TRBJ1-5; unclear D gene. The V gene's germline CDR1 is LGHNA and CDR2 YSLEER. Trimming removed 0 bases at V and 5 bases at J, with 8 bases between. CDR3 size: 14 residues. The DNA of the CDR3 is TGCGCCAGCAGCCAAGACCTGGGAGATCAGCCCCAGCATTTT. This translates into CASSQDLGDQPQHF.

The rearrangement uses TRBV27 and TRBJ1-2, with TRBD1 identical over 9 bases. The CDR3 is 18 amino acids. The V gene's germline CDR1 is MNHEY and CDR2 SMNVEV (reference sequence). V lost 3 bases, J lost 0 bases, and 11 bases stayed unmatched. The CDR3 coding sequence is TGTGCCAGCAGTTTCGCGGGACAGGGTACAAGTACTAACTATGGCTACACCTTC. Its protein product is CASSFAGQGTSTNYGYTF.

This clone came up a few times. This chain joins TRBV27 and TRBJ1-1; D is perhaps TRBD1 (6 bases). Trimming pared 4 bases from V and 1 base from J, leaving 7 bases between. The CDR3 has 13 residues. The germline V gene encodes CDR1 MNHEY and CDR2 SMNVEV (reference sequence). CDR3 nucleotides: TGTGCCAGCAGTTCCAGGGGGAACACTGAAGCTTTCTTT. Encoded protein: CASSSRGNTEAFF.

V gene TRBV19 combines with J gene TRBJ1-2; 7 bases map to TRBD1. Per the germline V gene, CDR1 is LNHDA and CDR2 is SQIVND (reference sequence). Trimming took 4 bases from V and 4 from J; bases not matched to a gene: 3. There are 13 residues in the CDR3. CDR3: CASSRDSFYGYTF. DNA for the CDR3: TGTGCCAGTAGTAGGGACAGTTTCTATGGCTACACCTTC.

The chain links TRBV30 to TRBJ1-2, with D unclear. CDR1 GTSNPN and CDR2 SVGIG come from the germline V gene (reference sequence). This CDR3 has 14 residues. Trimming cost V 0 bases and J 0 bases, with 8 bases left between them. CDR3 in amino acids: CAWSVWTANYGYTF. DNA of the CDR3: TGTGCCTGGAGTGTATGGACGGCTAACTATGGCTACACCTTC.

J is TRBJ1-5 and V is TRBV10-3; D is unresolved. This CDR3 has 16 amino acids. V was trimmed by 0 bases and J by 4 bases, leaving 13 bases between them. CDR1 and CDR2 from the germline V gene are ENHRY and SYGVKD. The CDR3 is CAISESAMDLNQPQHF. The CDR3 bases are TGTGCCATCAGTGAGTCGGCAATGGATTTGAATCAGCCCCAGCATTTT.

The rearrangement links TRBV4-1 to TRBJ1-2; D gene uncertain. Germline V gene data show CDR1 as MGHRA and CDR2 as YSYEKL. Trimming removed 0 bases at V and 4 bases at J, with 12 bases between. The CDR3 has 15 amino acids. CDR3 region: CASSQEPQPIYGYTF. The CDR3, as DNA: TGCGCCAGCAGCCAAGAGCCACAGCCAATCTATGGCTACACCTTC.

The V call is TRBV19, the J call TRBJ1-1; D is unclear. Trimming removed 6 bases at V and 5 bases at J, with 10 bases between. The CDR3 runs 12 residues. CDR1 and CDR2 (germline): LNHDA, SQIVND (reference sequence). The CDR3 DNA sequence: TGTGCCAGTAGCCGGACGCGGACTGAAGCTTTCTTT. It codes for CASSRTRTEAFF.

This clone was counted a few times. V is TRBV7-9 and J is TRBJ2-7; D not certain. This CDR3 has 12 residues. V lost 5 bases, J lost 0 bases, and 5 bases lay in between. Germline V gives CDR1 SEHNR, CDR2 FQNEAQ (reference sequence). CDR3 sequence: CASSDGSYEQYF. The CDR3 coding sequence is TGTGCCAGCAGCGACGGCTCCTACGAGCAGTACTTC. The whole variable domain, filled in from reference TRBV7-9 and TRBJ2-7, reads DTGVSQNPRHKITKRGQNVTFRCDPISEHNRLYWYRQTLGQGPEFLTYFQNEAQLEKSRLLSDRFSAERPKGSFSTLEIQRTEQGDSAMYLCASSDGSYEQYFGPGTRLTVT.